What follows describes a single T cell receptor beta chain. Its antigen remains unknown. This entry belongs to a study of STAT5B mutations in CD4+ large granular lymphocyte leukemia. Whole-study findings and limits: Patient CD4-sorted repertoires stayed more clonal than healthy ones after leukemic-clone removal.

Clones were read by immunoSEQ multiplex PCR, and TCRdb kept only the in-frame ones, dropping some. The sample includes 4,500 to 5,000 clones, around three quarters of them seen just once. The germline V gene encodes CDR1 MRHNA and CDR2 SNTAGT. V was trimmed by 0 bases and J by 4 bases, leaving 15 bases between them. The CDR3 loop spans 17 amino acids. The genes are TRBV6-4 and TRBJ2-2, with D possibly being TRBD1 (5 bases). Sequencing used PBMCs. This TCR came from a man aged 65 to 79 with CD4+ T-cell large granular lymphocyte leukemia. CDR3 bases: TGTGCCAGCAGTGACTCCGTGGGGCGATTGGGCACCGGGGAGCTGTTTTTT. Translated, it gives CASSDSVGRLGTGELFF.